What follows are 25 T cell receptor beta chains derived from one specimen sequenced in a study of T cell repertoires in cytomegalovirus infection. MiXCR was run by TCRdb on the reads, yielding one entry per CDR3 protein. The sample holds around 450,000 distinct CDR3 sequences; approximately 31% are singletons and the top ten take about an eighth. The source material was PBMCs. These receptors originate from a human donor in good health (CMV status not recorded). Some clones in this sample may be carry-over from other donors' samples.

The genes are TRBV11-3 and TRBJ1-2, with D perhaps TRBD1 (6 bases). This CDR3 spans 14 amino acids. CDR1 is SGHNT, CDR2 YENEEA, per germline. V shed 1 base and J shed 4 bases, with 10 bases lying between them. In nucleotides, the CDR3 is TGTGCCAGCAGCTTAGTCGGGGGCAGCTATGGCTACACCTTC. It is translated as CASSLVGGSYGYTF.

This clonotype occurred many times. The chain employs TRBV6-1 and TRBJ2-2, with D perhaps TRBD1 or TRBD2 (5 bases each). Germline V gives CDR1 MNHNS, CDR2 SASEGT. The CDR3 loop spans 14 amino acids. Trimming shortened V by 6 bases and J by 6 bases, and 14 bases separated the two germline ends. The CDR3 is CASSGASRSGELFF. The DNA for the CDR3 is TGTGCCAGCAGCGGGGCCAGTCGGTCCGGGGAGCTGTTTTTT.

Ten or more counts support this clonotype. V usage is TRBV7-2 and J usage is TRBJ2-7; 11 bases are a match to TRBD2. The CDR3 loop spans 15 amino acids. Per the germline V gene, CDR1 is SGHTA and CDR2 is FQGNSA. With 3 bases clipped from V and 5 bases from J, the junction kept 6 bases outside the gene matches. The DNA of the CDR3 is TGTGCCAGCAGCTTGCTACCGGGACTAGCGGACGAGCAGTACTTC. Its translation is CASSLLPGLADEQYF.

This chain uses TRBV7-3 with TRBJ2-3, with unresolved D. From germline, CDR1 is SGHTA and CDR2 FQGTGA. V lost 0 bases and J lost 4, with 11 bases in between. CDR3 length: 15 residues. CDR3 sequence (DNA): TGTGCCAGCAGCTTAACTGGGCGAGCATCAGATACGCAGTATTTT. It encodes CASSLTGRASDTQYF.

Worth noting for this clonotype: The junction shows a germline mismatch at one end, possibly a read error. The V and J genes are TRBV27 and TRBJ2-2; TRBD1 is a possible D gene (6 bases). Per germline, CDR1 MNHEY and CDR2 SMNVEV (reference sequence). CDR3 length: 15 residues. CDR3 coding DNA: TGTGCCCGCAGAGGAACAGGGTCACCGTACGGGGAGCTGTTTTTT. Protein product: CARRGTGSPYGELFF.

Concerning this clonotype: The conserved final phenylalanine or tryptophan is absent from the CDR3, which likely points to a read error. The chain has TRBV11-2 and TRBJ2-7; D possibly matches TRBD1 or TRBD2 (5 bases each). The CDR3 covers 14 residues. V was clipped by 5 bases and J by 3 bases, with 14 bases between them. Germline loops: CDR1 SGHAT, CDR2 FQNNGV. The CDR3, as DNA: TGTGCCAGCAGCCAGGAGTGGGGGAGCTACGAGCAGTACTTA. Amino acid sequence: CASSQEWGSYEQYL.

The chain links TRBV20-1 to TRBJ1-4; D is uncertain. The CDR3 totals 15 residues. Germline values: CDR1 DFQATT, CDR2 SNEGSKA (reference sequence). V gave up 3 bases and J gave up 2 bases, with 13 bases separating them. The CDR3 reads CSASLLPGTNEKLFF. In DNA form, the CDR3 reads TGCAGTGCTAGTCTCCTCCCTGGGACTAATGAAAAACTGTTTTTT.

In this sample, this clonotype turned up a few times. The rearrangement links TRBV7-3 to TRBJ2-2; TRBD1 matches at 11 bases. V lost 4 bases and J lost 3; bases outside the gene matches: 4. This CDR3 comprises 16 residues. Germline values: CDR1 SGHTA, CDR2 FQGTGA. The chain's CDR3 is CASSWTGGMYTGELFF. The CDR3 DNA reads TGTGCCAGCAGCTGGACAGGGGGCATGTACACCGGGGAGCTGTTTTTT.

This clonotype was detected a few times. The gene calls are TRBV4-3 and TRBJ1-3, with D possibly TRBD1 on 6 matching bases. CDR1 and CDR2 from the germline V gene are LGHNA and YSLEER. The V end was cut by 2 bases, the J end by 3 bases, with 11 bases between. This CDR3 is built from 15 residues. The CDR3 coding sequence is TGCGCCAGCAGCCAACAAACAGGGCTTGGAAACACCATATATTTT. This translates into CASSQQTGLGNTIYF.

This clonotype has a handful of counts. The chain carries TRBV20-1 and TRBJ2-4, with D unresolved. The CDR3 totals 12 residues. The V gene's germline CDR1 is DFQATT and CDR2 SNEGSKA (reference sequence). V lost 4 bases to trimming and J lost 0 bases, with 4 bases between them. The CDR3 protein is CSANGAKNIQYF. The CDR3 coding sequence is TGCAGTGCTAACGGAGCCAAAAACATTCAGTACTTC.

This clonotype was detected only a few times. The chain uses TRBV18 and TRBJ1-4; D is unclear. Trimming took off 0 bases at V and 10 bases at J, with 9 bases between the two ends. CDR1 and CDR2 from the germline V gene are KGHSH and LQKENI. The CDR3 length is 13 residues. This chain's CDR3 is CASSPPQAGKLFF. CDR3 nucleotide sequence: TGTGCCAGCTCACCACCCCAGGCGGGAAAACTGTTTTTT. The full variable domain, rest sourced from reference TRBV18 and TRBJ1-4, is NAGVMQNPRHLVRRRGQEARLRCSPMKGHSHVYWYRQLPEEGLKFMVYLQKENIIDESGMPKERFSAEFPKEGPSILRIQQVVRGDSAAYFCASSPPQAGKLFFGSGTQLSVL.

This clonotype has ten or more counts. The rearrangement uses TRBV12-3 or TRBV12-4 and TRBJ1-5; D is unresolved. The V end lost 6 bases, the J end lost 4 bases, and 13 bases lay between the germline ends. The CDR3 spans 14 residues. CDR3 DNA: TGTGCCAGCAGACTGGCGGGAGGGAATCAGCCCCAGCATTTT. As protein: CASRLAGGNQPQHF.

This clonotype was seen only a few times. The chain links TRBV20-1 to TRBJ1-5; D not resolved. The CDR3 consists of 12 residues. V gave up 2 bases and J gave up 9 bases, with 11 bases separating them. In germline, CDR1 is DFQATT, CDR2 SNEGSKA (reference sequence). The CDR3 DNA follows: TGCAGTGCTAGACCCCTCGGATTGCCCCAGCATTTT. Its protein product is CSARPLGLPQHF.

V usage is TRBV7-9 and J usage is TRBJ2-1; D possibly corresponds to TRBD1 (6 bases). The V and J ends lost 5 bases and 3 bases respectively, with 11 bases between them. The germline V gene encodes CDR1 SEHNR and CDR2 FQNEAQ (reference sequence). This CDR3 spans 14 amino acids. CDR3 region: CASSNDRFYNEQFF. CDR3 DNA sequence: TGTGCCAGCAGCAACGACAGGTTCTACAATGAGCAGTTCTTC.

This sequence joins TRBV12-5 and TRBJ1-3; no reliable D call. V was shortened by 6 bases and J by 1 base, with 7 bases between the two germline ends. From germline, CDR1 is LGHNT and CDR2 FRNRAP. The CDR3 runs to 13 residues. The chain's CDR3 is CASGGLSGNTIYF. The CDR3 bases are TGTGCTAGTGGGGGTCTTTCTGGAAACACCATATATTTT. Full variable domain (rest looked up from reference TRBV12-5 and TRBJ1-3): DARVTQTPRHKVTEMGQEVTMRCQPILGHNTVFWYRQTMMQGLELLAYFRNRAPLDDSGMPKDRFSAEMPDATLATLKIQPSEPRDSAVYFCASGGLSGNTIYFGEGSWLTVV.

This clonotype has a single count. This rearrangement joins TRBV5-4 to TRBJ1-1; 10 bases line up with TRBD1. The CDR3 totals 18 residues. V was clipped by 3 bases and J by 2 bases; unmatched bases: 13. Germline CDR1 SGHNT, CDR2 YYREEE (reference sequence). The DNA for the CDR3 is TGTGCCAGCAGCTCTGGTGGGGACAGGGGAAGGGGAAACACTGAAGCTTTCTTT. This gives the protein CASSSGGDRGRGNTEAFF.

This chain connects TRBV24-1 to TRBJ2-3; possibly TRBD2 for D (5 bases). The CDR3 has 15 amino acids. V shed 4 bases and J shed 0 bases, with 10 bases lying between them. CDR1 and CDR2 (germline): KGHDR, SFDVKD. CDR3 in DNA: TGTGCCACCAGTGACCAGACTAAGAGCACAGATACGCAGTATTTT. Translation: CATSDQTKSTDTQYF.

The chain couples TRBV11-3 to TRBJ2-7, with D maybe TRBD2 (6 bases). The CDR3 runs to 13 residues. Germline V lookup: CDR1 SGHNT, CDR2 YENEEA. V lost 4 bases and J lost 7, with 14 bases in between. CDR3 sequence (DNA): TGTGCCAGCAGCTACGGGGGATACGGAGAGCAGTACTTC. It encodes CASSYGGYGEQYF.

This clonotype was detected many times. CDR3 bases: TGTGCCAGCAGTCCCCCGGCGGACACCGGGGAGCTGTTTTTT. Its translation is CASSPPADTGELFF. The chain links TRBV28 to TRBJ2-2, with D unclear. V lost 5 bases to trimming and J lost 3 bases, with 10 bases between them. This CDR3 contains 14 residues. In germline, CDR1 is MDHEN, CDR2 SYDVKM.

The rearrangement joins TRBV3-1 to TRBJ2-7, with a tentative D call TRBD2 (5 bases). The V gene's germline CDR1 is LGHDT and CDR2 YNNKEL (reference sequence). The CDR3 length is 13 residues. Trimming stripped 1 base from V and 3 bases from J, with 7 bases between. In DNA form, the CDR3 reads TGTGCCAGCAGCCAAGGACTATTCTACGAGCAGTACTTC. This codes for CASSQGLFYEQYF.

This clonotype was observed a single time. The CDR3: CASSTFPPTGELFF. The CDR3 DNA is TGCGCCAGCAGTACCTTCCCCCCCACCGGGGAGCTGTTTTTT. The chain employs TRBV23-1 and TRBJ2-2, with D unclear. TRBV23-1 is reported as an ORF; its role is uncertain. The CDR3 extends over 14 amino acids. Trimming stripped 5 bases from V and 4 bases from J, with 11 bases between.

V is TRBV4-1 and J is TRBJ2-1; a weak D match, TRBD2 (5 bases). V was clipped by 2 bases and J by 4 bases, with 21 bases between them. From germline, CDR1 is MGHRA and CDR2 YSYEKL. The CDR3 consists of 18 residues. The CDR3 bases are TGCGCCAGCAGCCAACCACACGCTTTGACTACACTTTACAATGAGCAGTTCTTC. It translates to CASSQPHALTTLYNEQFF.

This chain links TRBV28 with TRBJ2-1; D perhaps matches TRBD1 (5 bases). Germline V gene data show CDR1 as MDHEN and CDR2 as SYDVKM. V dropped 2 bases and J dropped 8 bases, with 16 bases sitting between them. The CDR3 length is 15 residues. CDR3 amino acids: CASSLVAGKDDEQFF. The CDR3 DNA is TGTGCCAGCAGTTTAGTGGCAGGGAAGGACGATGAGCAGTTCTTC.

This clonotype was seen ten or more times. The CDR3 here is CASSLVSSGGPADTQYF. CDR3 DNA: TGTGCCAGCAGCTTAGTGTCTAGCGGGGGCCCGGCCGATACGCAGTATTTT. V is TRBV7-2 and J is TRBJ2-3; the match to TRBD2 covers 10 bases. CDR1 and CDR2 (germline): SGHTA, FQGNSA. The CDR3 runs to 17 residues. With V trimmed by 1 base and J by 6 bases, 10 bases remained unmatched.

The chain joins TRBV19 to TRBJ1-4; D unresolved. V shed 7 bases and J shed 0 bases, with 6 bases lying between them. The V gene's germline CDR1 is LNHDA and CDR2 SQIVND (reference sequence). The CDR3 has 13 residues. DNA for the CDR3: TGTGCCAGTATCGGGACAACTAATGAAAAACTGTTTTTT. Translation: CASIGTTNEKLFF.